Each of the 26 T cell receptor beta chains below was sequenced from the same sample in a study of blood T cell repertoires in COVID-19. Data came from immunoSEQ multiplex PCR; TCRdb stores just in-frame clones and leaves some out. Here the sample spans 300,000 to 400,000 clones, roughly 87% being singletons. Material for sequencing was PBMCs or T cells enriched from blood (not recorded which). These receptors were collected from a woman aged 30 to 39 who had recovered from COVID-19.

J is TRBJ2-5 and V is TRBV7-2; TRBD2 matches 9 bases. The V segment lost 2 bases and the J segment 3 bases; nucleotides outside the gene matches: 4. Germline V gene lookup returns CDR1 SGHTA and CDR2 FQGNSA. This CDR3 region has 15 residues. CDR3 sequence (DNA): TGTGCCAGCAGCTTAAATAGCGGGGGTAAAGAGACCCAGTACTTC. It specifies CASSLNSGGKETQYF.

J is TRBJ1-1 and V is TRBV5-8; 9 bases map to TRBD1. The ends lost 4 bases at V and 5 bases at J; junction bases unmatched: 6. CDR1 and CDR2 (germline): SGHTS, YDEGEE. This CDR3 has 14 residues. CDR3: CASSPGQGWTEAFF. The CDR3 nucleotides read TGTGCCAGCAGCCCTGGACAGGGGTGGACTGAAGCTTTCTTT. Full variable domain (outside the CDR3, taken from reference TRBV5-8 and TRBJ1-1): EAGVTQSPTHLIKTRGQQATLRCSPISGHTSVYWYQQALGLGLQFLLWYDEGEERNRGNFPPRFSGRQFPNYSSELNVNALELEDSALYLCASSPGQGWTEAFFGQGTRLTVV.

V and J are TRBV3-1 (or the pseudogene TRBV3-2) and TRBJ2-5, with D unresolved. The CDR3 spans 15 residues. Germline V gene data show CDR1 as LGHDT and CDR2 as YNNKEL (reference sequence). V lost 1 base and J 2 bases, leaving 11 bases between the germline ends. CDR3: CASSQVSDSQETQYF. The CDR3 nucleotides are TGTGCCAGCAGCCAAGTTTCAGATTCGCAAGAGACCCAGTACTTC.

This sequence joins TRBV28 and TRBJ1-4; TRBD1 might be the D (6 bases). V was cut by 6 bases and J by 3 bases, with 11 bases left in between. From germline, CDR1 is MDHEN and CDR2 SYDVKM. The CDR3 has 14 amino acids. The CDR3: CASSHGGPNEKLFF. CDR3 coding DNA: TGTGCCAGCAGCCACGGGGGGCCTAATGAAAAACTGTTTTTT. The full variable domain, rest sourced from reference TRBV28 and TRBJ1-4, is DVKVTQSSRYLVKRTGEKVFLECVQDMDHENMFWYRQDPGLGLRLIYFSYDVKMKEKGDIPEGYSVSREKKERFSLILESASTNQTSMYLCASSHGGPNEKLFFGSGTQLSVL.

The CDR3 DNA reads as TGTGCCACCAGTGCCCCGCGGGGGGAGTACAATGAGCAGTTCTTC. This codes for CATSAPRGEYNEQFF. The V call is TRBV24-1, the J call TRBJ2-1; 8 bases fit TRBD2. Germline V lookup: CDR1 KGHDR, CDR2 SFDVKD. The V gene end was trimmed by 5 bases and the J gene end by 4 bases; junction bases not matched to a gene: 6. The CDR3 is 15 residues long.

This clone was observed a single time. The chain employs TRBV15 and TRBJ1-1; D is perhaps TRBD1 (6 bases). This CDR3 spans 16 amino acids. The germline V gene encodes CDR1 LNHNV and CDR2 YYDKDF (reference sequence). Trimming pared 0 bases from V and 3 bases from J, leaving 14 bases between. The DNA of the CDR3 is TGTGCCACCAGCAGAGACCCACAGGGTTGGGACACTGAAGCTTTCTTT. It codes for CATSRDPQGWDTEAFF.

This CDR3 is CAISETQPITTSSGNTIYF. CDR3 DNA sequence: TGTGCCATCAGTGAAACTCAGCCTATTACTACCAGCTCTGGAAACACCATATATTTT. This rearrangement joins TRBV10-3 to TRBJ1-3, with D hard to call. The V gene lost 3 bases and the J gene lost 0 bases, with 21 bases spanning the gap. Germline assignment: CDR1 ENHRY and CDR2 SYGVKD. This CDR3 is built from 19 residues.

Only one count was recorded for this clone. The rearrangement joins TRBV6-5 to TRBJ2-1; a weak D match, TRBD2 (6 bases). The length of the CDR3 is 13 residues. Trimming took 6 bases from V and 4 from J, leaving 10 bases between them. The germline V gene encodes CDR1 MNHEY and CDR2 SVGAGI. CDR3 protein: CASRQGLYNEQFF. The DNA of the CDR3 is TGTGCCAGCAGGCAGGGACTGTACAATGAGCAGTTCTTC.

The genes are TRBV29-1 and TRBJ2-3; tentative D call: TRBD1 (5 bases). V shed 4 bases and J shed 3 bases, with 11 bases lying between them. This CDR3 is 13 amino acids long. CDR1 SQVTM and CDR2 ANQGSEA come from the germline V gene. CDR3 nucleotide sequence: TGCAGCGTTGGTGGCAGGGCTACAGATACGCAGTATTTT. Translation gives CSVGGRATDTQYF.

The V call is TRBV19, the J call TRBJ1-2; D gene unclear. The V gene lost 4 bases and the J gene lost 4 bases, with 13 bases spanning the gap. This CDR3 comprises 14 residues. Germline CDR1 is LNHDA and CDR2 is SQIVND (reference sequence). The CDR3 region has the DNA TGTGCCAGTAGTACAGGACGGGGATCCTATGGCTACACCTTC. This codes for CASSTGRGSYGYTF.

The chain recombines TRBV28 with TRBJ1-5; D unclear. Between the trimmed V and J ends, which lost 2 bases and 0 bases, there was a span of 8 bases. The V gene's germline CDR1 is MDHEN and CDR2 SYDVKM. This CDR3 is 15 amino acids long. This chain's CDR3 is CASSLPVTSNQPQHF. The CDR3, as DNA: TGTGCCAGCAGTTTACCGGTTACTAGCAATCAGCCCCAGCATTTT.

This chain connects TRBV6-5 to TRBJ2-1; D is possibly TRBD2 (5 bases). Per germline, CDR1 MNHEY and CDR2 SVGAGI. CDR3 length equals 15 residues. Trimming removed 0 bases from V and 5 bases from J, with 11 bases in between. The CDR3 sequence is CASSYSLAPHNEQFF. In DNA, the CDR3 is TGTGCCAGCAGTTACTCCCTAGCTCCCCACAATGAGCAGTTCTTC.

V gene TRBV19 combines with J gene TRBJ1-5; a weak D match, TRBD1 (5 bases). Trimming took off 4 bases at V and 5 bases at J, with 15 bases between the two ends. The CDR3 has 15 residues. Per germline, CDR1 LNHDA and CDR2 SQIVND (reference sequence). In DNA form, the CDR3 reads TGTGCCAGTAGTAGAGGGGACGGAGGGTATCAGCCCCAGCATTTT. Its translation: CASSRGDGGYQPQHF.

This chain connects TRBV3-1 (or the pseudogene TRBV3-2) to TRBJ2-7; D remains ambiguous. The CDR3 extends over 11 amino acids. Germline V lookup: CDR1 LGHDT, CDR2 YNNKEL (reference sequence). The V and J ends lost 1 base and 7 bases respectively, with 5 bases between them. The CDR3 loop is CASSQVEEQYF. The CDR3 bases are TGTGCCAGCAGCCAAGTCGAGGAGCAGTACTTC.

V usage is TRBV4-3 and J usage is TRBJ1-1, with D possibly being TRBD1 (5 bases). Trimming took 0 bases from V and 9 from J, leaving 11 bases between them. The V gene's germline CDR1 is LGHNA and CDR2 YSLEER. This CDR3 spans 13 amino acids. CDR3 bases: TGCGCCAGCAGCCAAGATCGGGGGGTAAAAGCTTTCTTT. Amino acid sequence: CASSQDRGVKAFF.

CDR3 in DNA: TGTGCCAGCAGTCGGGACAGGGAAGTTAACTATGGCTACACCTTC. Encoded protein: CASSRDREVNYGYTF. This chain uses TRBV9 with TRBJ1-2; 9 positions match TRBD1. V shed 5 bases, J shed 1 base, and the junction held 6 bases outside the gene matches. Germline V gene sequence: CDR1 SGDLS, CDR2 YYNGEE. The CDR3 runs 15 residues.

V gene TRBV2 combines with J gene TRBJ1-1, with TRBD1 as a possible D gene (5 bases). The length of the CDR3 is 12 residues. In germline, CDR1 is SNHLY, CDR2 FYNNEI. This chain's CDR3 is CAGGSPNTEAFF. The CDR3 nucleotides are TGTGCTGGGGGGTCCCCTAACACTGAAGCTTTCTTT.

The chain combines TRBV27 with TRBJ2-7; TRBD2 matches 11 bases. V was pared by 6 bases and J by 3 bases, with 7 bases of the junction left unmatched. The CDR3 totals 15 residues. CDR1 is MNHEY and CDR2 is SMNVEV in the germline V gene (reference sequence). In DNA form, the CDR3 reads TGTGCCAGCAGCCCTACTAGCGGGGGTATCTACGAGCAGTACTTC. Protein: CASSPTSGGIYEQYF.

This clone has only a few counts. The chain is built from TRBV7-2 and TRBJ1-1; 11 bases agree with TRBD1. Germline trimming cut 6 bases from V and 9 bases from J; bases unmatched to any gene: 6. The CDR3 runs 13 residues. Germline lookup yields CDR1 SGHTA and CDR2 FQGNSA. CDR3 region: CASRGQGGFQAFF. The DNA of the CDR3 is TGTGCCAGCAGGGGACAGGGGGGCTTTCAAGCTTTCTTT.

This chain connects TRBV9 to TRBJ1-2; D unclear. CDR1 is SGDLS, CDR2 YYNGEE, per germline. V lost 0 bases, J lost 5 bases, and 8 bases lay in between. This CDR3 comprises 13 residues. The CDR3 loop is CASSVEERYGYTF. Written as DNA, the CDR3 is TGTGCCAGCAGCGTAGAGGAGCGTTATGGCTACACCTTC.

The J gene is TRBJ2-1, the V gene TRBV5-1, with 10 bases fitting TRBD1. J gave up 7 bases and V 3 bases, and 4 bases lay outside the gene matches. Germline V gene lookup returns CDR1 SGHRS and CDR2 YFSETQ. The CDR3 loop spans 14 amino acids. Here the CDR3 DNA reads TGCGCCAGCAGCTCGACGGGACAGGGGAATGAGCAGTTCTTC. Protein sequence: CASSSTGQGNEQFF.

The V call is TRBV7-8, the J call TRBJ2-7; 7 nucleotides agree with TRBD1. With 6 bases clipped from V and 1 base from J, the junction kept 6 bases outside the gene matches. Germline CDR1 and CDR2: SGHVS and FQNEAQ. The CDR3 runs to 14 residues. CDR3 region: CASRPRQGSYEQYF. The CDR3 DNA reads as TGTGCCAGCAGGCCCCGACAGGGATCCTACGAGCAGTACTTC.

The chain joins TRBV6-6 to TRBJ1-5; the match to TRBD1 covers 7 bases. The V gene end was trimmed by 4 bases and the J gene end by 2 bases; junction bases not matched to a gene: 5. Germline V gene sequence: CDR1 MNHNY, CDR2 SVGAGI (reference sequence). The CDR3 consists of 15 residues. CDR3 protein: CASSSGGIGNQPQHF. CDR3 nucleotides: TGTGCCAGCAGTTCAGGGGGAATCGGCAATCAGCCCCAGCATTTT.

The chain carries TRBV9 and TRBJ2-5; TRBD1 matches at 10 bases. The CDR3 is made up of 14 amino acids. The V gene's germline CDR1 is SGDLS and CDR2 YYNGEE. Trimming at V came to 4 bases and at J to 3 bases, leaving 3 bases not matched to a gene. For the CDR3, the DNA is TGTGCCAGCAGCCCCGGGACAGGGGAAGAGACCCAGTACTTC. Its translation is CASSPGTGEETQYF.

The gene calls are TRBV5-1 and TRBJ1-2, with TRBD1 matching over 11 bases. CDR1 SGHRS and CDR2 YFSETQ come from the germline V gene. This CDR3 is built from 14 residues. V shed 3 bases and J 8 bases; nucleotides not matched to a gene: 6. The CDR3 DNA is TGCGCCAGCAGCTCGGGACAGGGGGTAGGAGGCTACACCTTC. Encoded protein: CASSSGQGVGGYTF.

The chain combines TRBV6-2 or TRBV6-3 with TRBJ2-1; possible D gene TRBD1, 7 bases. Germline V gene lookup returns CDR1 MNHEY and CDR2 SVGEGT. Trimming cost V 0 bases and J 7 bases, with 10 bases left between them. The CDR3 runs 14 residues. The CDR3 coding sequence is TGTGCCAGCAGTTACTCGGCAGGGGGGAATGAGCAGTTCTTC. Translating gives CASSYSAGGNEQFF.